This T cell receptor (beta chain) was retrieved from a study of blood T cell repertoires in COVID-19. Authors' analysis steps: Nucleated cell number was recorded as an estimate derived from reference gene primer amplification. The data were produced by immunoSEQ multiplex PCR, yet TCRdb's version contains in-frame clones alone and is incomplete. The DNA gave D and trimming, while V, J and clone size come from that table. There are 200,000 to 250,000 clones in the sample; around 84% occur only once, and about 7% lies in the top ten. Germline V CDR1 and CDR2: SGHNT, YENEEA. V was pared by 0 bases and J by 5 bases, with 7 bases between. CDR3 length: 14 residues. Either two negative PCRs, clearance, or symptom resolution qualified Cohort 3 donors as recovered.

The TCR was taken from a woman aged 40 to 49 who had recovered from COVID-19. The specimen sequenced was PBMCs or T cells enriched from blood (not recorded which). The chain has TRBV11-3 and TRBJ2-2; D uncertain. The CDR3 reads CASSLDLQTGELFF. CDR3 DNA sequence: TGTGCCAGCAGCTTAGATCTCCAGACCGGGGAGCTGTTTTTT.